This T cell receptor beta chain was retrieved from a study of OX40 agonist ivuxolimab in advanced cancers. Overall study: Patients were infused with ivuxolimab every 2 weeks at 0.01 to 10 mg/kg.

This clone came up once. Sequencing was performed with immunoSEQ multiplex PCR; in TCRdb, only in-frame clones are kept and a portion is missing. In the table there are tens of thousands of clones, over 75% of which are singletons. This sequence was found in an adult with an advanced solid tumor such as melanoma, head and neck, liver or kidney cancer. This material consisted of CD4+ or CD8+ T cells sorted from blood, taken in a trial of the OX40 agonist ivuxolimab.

The CDR3 DNA follows: TGCGCCAGCAGCCAAGATACGGGCCAGAGTGGGGAGACCCAGTACTTC. Translating it yields CASSQDTGQSGETQYF. This sequence joins TRBV4-3 and TRBJ2-5; D uncertain. The CDR3 consists of 16 residues. Between the trimmed V and J ends, which lost 0 bases and 5 bases, there was a span of 16 bases. Looked up from germline, CDR1 is LGHNA and CDR2 is YSLEER.